The TCR beta chain described here comes from a study of vaccination effects on CD4 cells after COVID-19. Cultured cells yielded isolated CD4+ T cells after 10 to 11 days. Two-dose BNT162b2 or mRNA-1273 vaccination was given to participants. Nucleocapsid antibodies stayed negative before and after vaccination, showing no earlier SARS-CoV-2 infection. Note on this clone: What it recognizes is unknown.

Measured with immunoSEQ multiplex PCR; TCRdb has only the in-frame clones, and not every one. This table has 40,000 to 50,000 clones, 65% to 80% appearing once. The sequenced sample was CD4+ T cells from PBMCs cultured without peptide, obtained after COVID-19 vaccination. This TCR was recovered from a human donor who received a COVID-19 vaccine.

CDR3: CASTEGTDTQYF. The CDR3 region has the DNA TGTGCCAGCACTGAGGGCACAGATACGCAGTATTTT. This chain joins TRBV28 and TRBJ2-3; D unresolved. Trimming shortened V by 7 bases and J by 1 base, and 6 bases separated the two germline ends. The CDR3 extends over 12 amino acids. Germline-derived CDR1 and CDR2 are MDHEN and SYDVKM.